These 18 T cell receptor beta chains were sequenced from one sample in a study of T cell repertoires in cytomegalovirus infection. TCRdb independently ran MiXCR on the reads; one entry per CDR3 protein. The sample contains over 100,000 distinct CDR3 sequences, approximately 28% of which appear only once. Antigens for these TCRs are unknown. The input for sequencing was CD8+ T cells from cultured PBMCs, taken from culture after CMV antigen stimulation. These receptors all stem from a human donor in good health (CMV status not recorded). Some clones in this sample may be carry-over from other donors' samples.

This clonotype was observed a handful of times. The chain combines TRBV28 with TRBJ1-6; D unclear. V lost 7 bases to trimming and J lost 5 bases, with 18 bases between them. Germline CDR1 and CDR2: MDHEN and SYDVKM. The CDR3 sequence is 16 residues long. The CDR3 sequence is CASIGLMGFDNSPLHF. For the CDR3, the DNA is TGTGCCAGCATAGGCCTCATGGGGTTTGATAATTCACCCCTCCACTTT.

The chain carries TRBV5-3 and TRBJ2-7; 7 bases match TRBD1. TRBV5-3 is designated an ORF whose function remains uncertain. The length of the CDR3 is 15 residues. V was pared by 8 bases and J by 1 base, with 12 bases of the junction left unmatched. The CDR3 nucleotides are TGTGCCAGCAGCGAGCCGGGACAGCCTTCCTACGAGCAGTACTTC. It is translated as CASSEPGQPSYEQYF.

In its sample, this clonotype was seen a few times. This chain uses TRBV7-9 with TRBJ2-1, with D maybe TRBD2 (5 bases). The CDR3 is 11 amino acids. V shed 8 bases and J shed 8 bases, with 10 bases lying between them. Germline-derived CDR1 and CDR2 are SEHNR and FQNEAQ (reference sequence). The CDR3 spells CASERVDEQFF. DNA for the CDR3: TGTGCCAGCGAGAGGGTCGATGAGCAGTTCTTC.

This clonotype has a handful of counts. The CDR3 spells CASSRGQAPLHF. For the CDR3, the DNA is TGTGCCAGCAGCCGTGGACAGGCCCCCCTCCACTTT. V and J are TRBV12-3 or TRBV12-4 and TRBJ1-6, with 7 bases identical to TRBD1. J was trimmed by 13 bases and V by 6 bases; bases with no gene match: 6. The CDR3 extends over 12 amino acids.

The chain links TRBV5-1 to TRBJ1-1; D is ambiguous. Trimming removed 4 bases at V and 7 bases at J, with 14 bases between. The germline CDR1 and CDR2 sequences are SGHRS and YFSETQ. CDR3 length: 13 amino acids. As DNA, the CDR3 is TGCGCCAGCAGCCCTTCTTTGGGAGGTGAAGCTTTCTTT. This gives the protein CASSPSLGGEAFF. The entire variable domain, with the rest obtained from reference TRBV5-1 and TRBJ1-1, is as follows: KAGVTQTPRYLIKTRGQQVTLSCSPISGHRSVSWYQQTPGQGLQFLFEYFSETQRNKGNFPGRFSGRQFSNSRSEMNVSTLELGDSALYLCASSPSLGGEAFFGQGTRLTVV.

This clonotype was seen ten or more times. In nucleotides, the CDR3 is TGTGCCAGCAGCTTTGTGGGACTAGCGGGGAATGAGCAGTTCTTC. Its translation is CASSFVGLAGNEQFF. The V call is TRBV7-8, the J call TRBJ2-1; 13 bases align to TRBD2. The germline CDR1 and CDR2 sequences are SGHVS and FQNEAQ. The CDR3 is made up of 15 amino acids. With 3 bases clipped from V and 7 bases from J, the junction kept 3 bases outside the gene matches.

Ten or more counts support this clonotype. V is TRBV5-4 and J is TRBJ1-2; possibly TRBD1 for D (6 bases). The CDR3 extends over 15 amino acids. Germline V lookup: CDR1 SGHNT, CDR2 YYREEE (reference sequence). The V gene lost 3 bases and the J gene lost 8 bases, with 20 bases spanning the gap. The CDR3 DNA follows: TGTGCCAGCAGCTGGCAGGTGGCAGGGGATAAGGGCTACACCTTC. Encoded protein: CASSWQVAGDKGYTF.

The V call is TRBV19, the J call TRBJ2-1; 8 nucleotides align to TRBD1. With V trimmed by 3 bases and J by 4 bases, 8 bases remained unmatched. The CDR3 length is 16 residues. The V gene's germline CDR1 is LNHDA and CDR2 SQIVND (reference sequence). The CDR3 sequence: CASSIIGQGLYNEQFF. CDR3 bases: TGTGCCAGTAGTATTATCGGACAGGGTCTTTACAATGAGCAGTTCTTC.

The table lists this clonotype with many counts. This sequence joins TRBV7-9 and TRBJ1-5; weak D call: TRBD1 (5 bases). Germline V CDR1 and CDR2: SEHNR, FQNEAQ (reference sequence). CDR3 size: 13 residues. Trimming removed 5 bases at V and 4 bases at J, with 9 bases between. The CDR3 coding sequence is TGTGCCAGCAGCCCAGGGTGGAATCAGCCCCAGCATTTT. This translates into CASSPGWNQPQHF.

This clonotype was detected only a few times. The chain couples TRBV12-3 or TRBV12-4 to TRBJ2-3, with TRBD2 as a possible D gene (5 bases). The CDR3 has 12 amino acids. V gave up 7 bases and J gave up 8 bases, with 13 bases separating them. The CDR3 loop reads CASTPEGGTQYF. The CDR3, as DNA: TGTGCCAGCACCCCCGAGGGTGGTACGCAGTATTTT.

The chain carries TRBV9 and TRBJ2-5, with 10 bases that match TRBD2. J was trimmed by 5 bases and V by 0 bases; bases with no gene match: 4. Per germline, CDR1 SGDLS and CDR2 YYNGEE. The CDR3 spans 15 residues. The CDR3 loop reads CASSVAFSGGETQYF. DNA for the CDR3: TGTGCCAGCAGCGTAGCTTTTAGCGGGGGGGAGACCCAGTACTTC.

This clonotype was counted between two and nine times. V gene TRBV7-6 combines with J gene TRBJ2-2; D remains unclear. With 3 bases removed from V and 6 bases from J, the gap between germline ends came to 8 bases. This CDR3 contains 13 residues. Germline CDR1 and CDR2: SGHVS and FNYEAQ. The CDR3 here is CASSFMGSGELFF. The CDR3 DNA follows: TGTGCCAGCAGCTTCATGGGGTCCGGGGAGCTGTTTTTT.

This clonotype was seen more than once but under ten times. The rearrangement joins TRBV4-2 to TRBJ2-1, with a weak D call TRBD2 (5 bases). Trimming removed 0 bases from V and 0 bases from J, with 9 bases in between. This CDR3 is 16 amino acids long. Germline assignment: CDR1 LGHNA and CDR2 YNFKEQ. CDR3 residues: CASSQEEASSYNEQFF. CDR3 DNA: TGTGCCAGCAGCCAAGAGGAGGCCAGCTCCTACAATGAGCAGTTCTTC.

The rearrangement uses TRBV5-4 and TRBJ2-5, with D possibly matching TRBD2 (5 bases). Germline CDR1 is SGHNT and CDR2 is YYREEE (reference sequence). The CDR3 runs 14 residues. Trimming took off 4 bases at V and 0 bases at J, with 10 bases between the two ends. In nucleotides, the CDR3 is TGTGCCAGCAGCACCACCGGGAACCAAGAGACCCAGTACTTC. Translated, it gives CASSTTGNQETQYF.

In this sample, this clonotype turned up a few times. This chain links TRBV20-1 with TRBJ1-6; TRBD1 matches at 7 bases. This CDR3 region has 15 residues. The ends lost 0 bases at V and 6 bases at J; junction bases unmatched: 5. Germline CDR1 reads DFQATT; CDR2 reads SNEGSKA (reference sequence). The CDR3 sequence: CSARERTGVNSPLHF. In DNA, the CDR3 is TGCAGTGCTAGAGAGAGAACAGGGGTTAATTCACCCCTCCACTTT.

The gene calls are TRBV27 and TRBJ1-5; 7 bases are shared with TRBD1. The V gene end was trimmed by 6 bases and the J gene end by 1 base; junction bases not matched to a gene: 3. Germline V gene data show CDR1 as MNHEY and CDR2 as SMNVEV (reference sequence). The CDR3 is 14 amino acids. The chain's CDR3 is CASSHRGSNQPQHF. The CDR3, as DNA: TGTGCCAGCAGCCACAGGGGAAGCAATCAGCCCCAGCATTTT.

The table lists this clonotype with many counts. The chain recombines TRBV7-8 with TRBJ2-7; TRBD1 matches 8 bases. CDR1 and CDR2 (germline): SGHVS, FQNEAQ. The CDR3 runs to 16 residues. Germline trimming cut 5 bases from V and 0 bases from J; bases unmatched to any gene: 9. The CDR3 loop is CASSPTGAYLSYEQYF. The DNA for the CDR3 is TGTGCCAGCAGCCCGACAGGGGCCTACCTCTCCTACGAGCAGTACTTC.

The chain carries TRBV7-6 and TRBJ2-7; D ambiguous. The V end lost 2 bases, the J end lost 3 bases, and 5 bases lay between the germline ends. Per the germline V gene, CDR1 is SGHVS and CDR2 is FNYEAQ. This CDR3 has 12 amino acids. The CDR3 bases are TGTGCCAGCAGCTTACGAGTCTACGAGCAGTACTTC. This sequence encodes CASSLRVYEQYF.